Following are 5 T cell receptor beta chains from one sample sequenced in a study of T-cell memory formation after mild COVID-19 (dated by TCRdb to the early 2020s). Libraries were made using 5' RACE. The instrument was an Illumina NovaSeq 6000. TCRdb reprocessing: public reads trimmed at Q25 with fastp, clones called with MiXCR, in-frame beta chains kept. Identical CDR3 protein sequences are pooled into one entry, listed with their most common genes and DNA. The table for this sample lists a few hundred thousand distinct CDR3 sequences; approximately 15% of them were counted only once. The ten largest clones add up to about 22% of the sample. The sequencing sample was made of PBMCs or a T cell subset sorted from them (not recorded which). The receptors come from a man younger than 30 who had mild COVID-19 (a few samples of this study predate the infection). The sample titles of this study are shuffled in the database, so cell type and time point are left out; the donor was told from shared clones.

This rearrangement joins TRBV23-1 to TRBJ2-2; no reliable D call. TRBV23-1 carries the ORF label, with uncertain function. The CDR3 sequence is 16 residues long. Trimming pared 7 bases from V and 0 bases from J, leaving 15 bases between. This chain's CDR3 is CASITPLVTNTGELFF. As DNA, the CDR3 is TGCGCCAGCATCACCCCTCTTGTCACGAACACCGGGGAGCTGTTTTTT.

CDR3 bases: TGCAGTGCGCGACCTCGCGGGGACCTAAGCTATGGCTACACCTTC. The encoded protein is CSARPRGDLSYGYTF. V is TRBV20-1 and J is TRBJ1-2, with a weak D call TRBD1 (5 bases). Trimming shortened V by 6 bases and J by 4 bases, and 21 bases separated the two germline ends. Germline assignment: CDR1 DFQATT and CDR2 SNEGSKA (reference sequence). This CDR3 comprises 15 residues.

The chain combines TRBV7-9 with TRBJ2-5; either TRBD1 or TRBD2 may fit D (5 bases each). Germline CDR1 is SEHNR and CDR2 is FQNEAQ (reference sequence). The CDR3 has 14 amino acids. Trimming took 5 bases from V and 4 from J, leaving 14 bases between them. The CDR3 DNA follows: TGTGCCAGCAGCATCATCTCTGGGGGAGAGACCCAGTACTTC. Encoded protein: CASSIISGGETQYF.

Many counts were recorded for this clonotype. This chain joins TRBV5-1 and TRBJ2-2, with D possibly TRBD2 on 5 matching bases. The CDR3 extends over 14 amino acids. In germline, CDR1 is SGHRS, CDR2 YFSETQ. Trimming pared 5 bases from V and 5 bases from J, leaving 13 bases between. The CDR3 bases are TGCGCCAGCAGGGAAGACGGGGAAACCGGGGAGCTGTTTTTT. It translates to CASREDGETGELFF.

V is TRBV5-1 and J is TRBJ2-2; D is possibly TRBD1 or TRBD2 (7 bases each). V was shortened by 4 bases and J by 5 bases, with 18 bases between the two germline ends. The CDR3 consists of 16 residues. Germline V gene data show CDR1 as SGHRS and CDR2 as YFSETQ. The CDR3 region is CASSSQGTAGTGELFF. The CDR3 DNA is TGCGCCAGCAGCAGCCAAGGGACAGCGGGGACCGGGGAGCTGTTTTTT.